Listed here are 20 T cell receptor beta chains from one sample, sequenced in a study of cytomegalovirus exposure and HLA in healthy donors. 60 Vbeta and 13 Jbeta primers were used in PCR. Sequencing was performed with immunoSEQ multiplex PCR; in TCRdb, only in-frame clones are kept and a portion is missing. The table lists roughly 140,000 clones, over 70% of them singletons. Sequenced sample: PBMCs. All receptors come from a man between 35 and 55 years old in good health and CMV-seronegative.

The chain employs TRBV7-6 and TRBJ2-1; 9 nucleotides align to TRBD1. Germline V gives CDR1 SGHVS, CDR2 FNYEAQ. J gave up 4 bases and V 1 base, and 5 bases lay outside the gene matches. The CDR3 runs to 16 residues. The CDR3 nucleotides read TGTGCCAGCAGCTTAGGTCTGGGACAGGGATACAATGAGCAGTTCTTC. Its translation is CASSLGLGQGYNEQFF.

The chain links TRBV27 to TRBJ1-5, with a possible D match to TRBD1 (6 bases). The CDR3 runs to 13 residues. Between the trimmed V and J ends, which lost 6 bases and 5 bases, there was a span of 11 bases. Germline assignment: CDR1 MNHEY and CDR2 SMNVEV (reference sequence). DNA for the CDR3: TGTGCCAGCAGGTGGGGGCGGGATCAGCCCCAGCATTTT. This translates into CASRWGRDQPQHF.

The chain couples TRBV2 to TRBJ2-1, with D possibly being TRBD1 (7 bases). The CDR3 consists of 14 residues. Trimming left V 3 bases short and J 7 bases short, with 13 bases between. Germline loops: CDR1 SNHLY, CDR2 FYNNEI. The CDR3 protein is CASSEEGQSNEQFF. The DNA of the CDR3 is TGTGCCAGCAGTGAGGAGGGACAGTCTAATGAGCAGTTCTTC.

The V gene is TRBV28, the J gene TRBJ1-5, with D uncertain. The CDR3 runs to 15 residues. CDR1 MDHEN and CDR2 SYDVKM come from the germline V gene. V gave up 7 bases and J gave up 2 bases, with 15 bases separating them. The DNA for the CDR3 is TGTGCCAGCATCGGGGAACTTCGGGGCAATCAGCCCCAGCATTTT. Translated, it gives CASIGELRGNQPQHF. The full variable domain, its missing parts supplied by reference TRBV28 and TRBJ1-5, is DVKVTQSSRYLVKRTGEKVFLECVQDMDHENMFWYRQDPGLGLRLIYFSYDVKMKEKGDIPEGYSVSREKKERFSLILESASTNQTSMYLCASIGELRGNQPQHFGDGTRLSIL.

The genes are TRBV7-2 and TRBJ2-7, with a possible D match to TRBD1 (6 bases). Looked up from germline, CDR1 is SGHTA and CDR2 is FQGNSA. V shed 5 bases and J shed 1 base, with 15 bases lying between them. The CDR3 is made up of 15 amino acids. The CDR3 coding sequence is TGTGCCAGCAGCCCTACCGGACAGTTATCCTACGAGCAGTACTTC. Amino acids: CASSPTGQLSYEQYF.

This rearrangement joins TRBV2 to TRBJ1-4; no clear D gene. CDR1 and CDR2 from the germline V gene are SNHLY and FYNNEI. This CDR3 is built from 14 residues. Trimming stripped 6 bases from V and 0 bases from J, with 8 bases between. CDR3 sequence: CASRQLATNEKLFF. The CDR3 DNA reads as TGTGCCAGCAGGCAACTTGCAACTAATGAAAAACTGTTTTTT.

This clone was seen only once. This chain joins TRBV6-5 and TRBJ2-7; TRBD2 agrees at 8 bases. In germline, CDR1 is MNHEY, CDR2 SVGAGI. V gave up 5 bases and J gave up 3 bases; unmatched junction bases: 9. The CDR3 contains 15 residues. The chain's CDR3 is CASSLERGPIYEQYF. The DNA for the CDR3 is TGTGCCAGCAGTCTTGAGCGGGGGCCCATCTACGAGCAGTACTTC.

This sequence joins TRBV5-1 and TRBJ2-7; 9 nucleotides line up with TRBD1. Per germline, CDR1 SGHRS and CDR2 YFSETQ. After removal of 1 base from V and 9 bases from J, the junction contained 8 bases not matched to a gene. This CDR3 contains 14 residues. This CDR3 reads CASSLTGQGSGQYF. Here the CDR3 DNA reads TGCGCCAGCAGCTTGACGGGACAGGGATCAGGGCAGTACTTC. The full variable domain, in which reference TRBV5-1 and TRBJ2-7 provide the parts outside the CDR3, is KAGVTQTPRYLIKTRGQQVTLSCSPISGHRSVSWYQQTPGQGLQFLFEYFSETQRNKGNFPGRFSGRQFSNSRSEMNVSTLELGDSALYLCASSLTGQGSGQYFGPGTRLTVT.

The CDR3 nucleotides read TGCGCCAGCAGCCCGGACCCGACAGGGGTTAACTATGGCTACACCTTC. This encodes CASSPDPTGVNYGYTF. The chain is built from TRBV5-1 and TRBJ1-2, with TRBD1 matching over 8 bases. The CDR3 covers 16 residues. CDR1 and CDR2 (germline): SGHRS, YFSETQ. V lost 4 bases to trimming and J lost 1 base; unmatched junction nucleotides: 9.

The genes are TRBV28 and TRBJ1-2; maybe TRBD1 (5 bases). Germline CDR1 and CDR2: MDHEN and SYDVKM. Deletions cut 6 bases from V and 7 bases from J, with 18 bases between. The CDR3 runs to 14 residues. The CDR3: CASSPPSGLGGYTF. In nucleotides, the CDR3 is TGTGCCAGCAGCCCACCTTCGGGACTGGGTGGCTACACCTTC.

This clone was seen a handful of times. V is TRBV2 and J is TRBJ2-2, with 10 bases matching TRBD1. This CDR3 contains 15 residues. V dropped 5 bases and J dropped 7; count of bases not matched to a gene: 7. Per the germline V gene, CDR1 is SNHLY and CDR2 is FYNNEI. The CDR3 DNA reads TGTGCCAGCAGTTCGACAGGGGGCGGGATCGGGGAGCTGTTTTTT. This encodes CASSSTGGGIGELFF.

The chain uses TRBV6-5 and TRBJ1-3; D gene unclear. Germline CDR1 and CDR2: MNHEY and SVGAGI. This CDR3 is 14 amino acids long. Trimming pared 6 bases from V and 2 bases from J, leaving 11 bases between. The CDR3 DNA sequence: TGTGCCAGCAGGCCAGGTCCCGCTGGAAACACCATATATTTT. Its translation is CASRPGPAGNTIYF.

This clone has just a few counts. V is TRBV28 and J is TRBJ1-6; no clear D. In germline, CDR1 is MDHEN, CDR2 SYDVKM. The ends were cut back, 3 bases at V and 5 bases at J, with 14 bases in the middle. The CDR3 extends over 16 amino acids. The CDR3 region is CASSFLTRGNNSPLHF. In DNA, the CDR3 is TGTGCCAGCAGTTTTCTCACACGAGGGAATAATTCACCCCTCCACTTT. Looking up the rest from reference TRBV28 and TRBJ1-6 gives the full variable domain: DVKVTQSSRYLVKRTGEKVFLECVQDMDHENMFWYRQDPGLGLRLIYFSYDVKMKEKGDIPEGYSVSREKKERFSLILESASTNQTSMYLCASSFLTRGNNSPLHFGNGTRLTVT.

This clone was counted a few times. CDR3 in DNA: TGTGCCTGGAGTGGTGTTTACAGGCCGTACTTC. It codes for CAWSGVYRPYF. V gene TRBV30 combines with J gene TRBJ2-7; D perhaps matches TRBD1 (5 bases). The germline V gene encodes CDR1 GTSNPN and CDR2 SVGIG (reference sequence). The CDR3 loop spans 11 amino acids. V was shortened by 1 base and J by 12 bases, with 13 bases between the two germline ends.

V usage is TRBV2 and J usage is TRBJ1-5; 7 bases map to TRBD1. Germline V gene data show CDR1 as SNHLY and CDR2 as FYNNEI. This CDR3 is built from 14 residues. With 8 bases clipped from V and 1 base from J, the junction kept 5 bases outside the gene matches. This CDR3 is CASQEQGSNQPQHF. For the CDR3, the DNA is TGTGCCAGCCAGGAACAGGGGAGCAATCAGCCCCAGCATTTT.

The rearrangement links TRBV9 to TRBJ1-5, with TRBD1 identical over 7 bases. The CDR3 length is 16 residues. V lost 0 bases and J lost 4; bases outside the gene matches: 7. Germline-derived CDR1 and CDR2 are SGDLS and YYNGEE. The CDR3 coding sequence is TGTGCCAGCAGCGTAGGTAAGGGACAGCTTAATCAGCCCCAGCATTTT. It specifies CASSVGKGQLNQPQHF.

The chain couples TRBV7-2 to TRBJ2-2, with 8 bases aligning to TRBD2. With V trimmed by 5 bases and J by 6 bases, 14 bases remained unmatched. Germline-derived CDR1 and CDR2 are SGHTA and FQGNSA. The CDR3 loop spans 17 amino acids. The CDR3 protein is CASSPDPGLGYAGELFF. CDR3 bases: TGTGCCAGCAGCCCTGATCCGGGACTAGGTTATGCCGGGGAGCTGTTTTTT.

The chain employs TRBV7-8 and TRBJ1-3; perhaps TRBD1 as D (5 bases). Germline assignment: CDR1 SGHVS and CDR2 FQNEAQ. V lost 5 bases to trimming and J lost 0 bases, with 20 bases between them. The CDR3 contains 18 residues. CDR3 DNA: TGTGCCAGCAGCATCAGTCCGCGGGACCTAAGCTCTGGAAACACCATATATTTT. Protein sequence: CASSISPRDLSSGNTIYF.

This sequence joins TRBV6-1 and TRBJ2-1, with 9 bases lining up with TRBD2. The CDR3 consists of 15 residues. J was trimmed by 9 bases and V by 1 base; bases with no gene match: 7. Germline assignment: CDR1 MNHNS and CDR2 SASEGT. In nucleotides, the CDR3 is TGTGCCAGCAGTGAAGAGAGCGGGGGGTCCTTTGAGCAGTTCTTC. This encodes CASSEESGGSFEQFF.

This clone has more than one count but fewer than ten. This chain uses TRBV18 with TRBJ2-3; D possibly corresponds to TRBD1 (6 bases). The V gene's germline CDR1 is KGHSH and CDR2 LQKENI. Between the trimmed V and J ends, which lost 5 bases and 2 bases, there was a span of 11 bases. This CDR3 has 14 residues. For the CDR3, the DNA is TGTGCCAGCTCAACCGGGACAACCACAGATACGCAGTATTTT. This gives the protein CASSTGTTTDTQYF. Combining the CDR3 with reference TRBV18 and TRBJ2-3 gives the whole variable domain NAGVMQNPRHLVRRRGQEARLRCSPMKGHSHVYWYRQLPEEGLKFMVYLQKENIIDESGMPKERFSAEFPKEGPSILRIQQVVRGDSAAYFCASSTGTTTDTQYFGPGTRLTVL.